The 8 T cell receptor beta chains presented below share a single source sample, sequenced in a study of T cells in Graves' hyperthyroidism and ophthalmopathy. It was RNA transcripts that yielded the amplified TCR beta CDR3 regions. Primed by the HTBI set, a first-round RT-PCR was run on the TCR CDR3. TCRdb re-called the multiplex PCR reads through MiXCR, storing one row per CDR3 protein. The sample has 250,000 or so distinct CDR3 sequences; about 16% are singletons. Sequenced material: blood. The receptors originated from a woman between 18 and 29 years old with Graves' ophthalmopathy.

The genes are TRBV6-1 and TRBJ1-1; 11 bases fit TRBD1. The CDR3 is made up of 15 amino acids. Germline V CDR1 and CDR2: MNHNS, SASEGT. The V and J ends lost 4 bases and 5 bases, in that order; junction bases with no gene match: 6. The CDR3 is CASSGRDRGGTEAFF. In nucleotides, the CDR3 is TGTGCCAGCAGTGGAAGGGACAGGGGGGGGACTGAAGCTTTCTTT.

In this sample, this clonotype turned up many times. This sequence joins TRBV15 and TRBJ1-4; D remains unclear. CDR1 and CDR2 from the germline V gene are LNHNV and YYDKDF (reference sequence). The CDR3 loop spans 16 amino acids. Trimming left V 3 bases short and J 0 bases short, with 11 bases between. CDR3 residues: CATSSHHGATNEKLFF. CDR3 bases: TGTGCCACCAGCAGTCACCACGGAGCAACTAATGAAAAACTGTTTTTT.

This chain links TRBV3-1 with TRBJ1-1; perhaps TRBD1 as D (5 bases). The CDR3 is 15 residues long. V dropped 4 bases and J dropped 3 bases, with 15 bases sitting between them. Germline CDR1 reads LGHDT; CDR2 reads YNNKEL (reference sequence). CDR3 nucleotide sequence: TGTGCCAGCAGCCTACTACCCGGGGGGGACACTGAAGCTTTCTTT. It specifies CASSLLPGGDTEAFF.

This clonotype was counted only a few times. This chain links TRBV28 with TRBJ1-2; no clear D gene. This CDR3 is built from 13 residues. V lost 6 bases and J 6 bases, leaving 14 bases between the germline ends. The germline gives CDR1 MDHEN, CDR2 SYDVKM. The CDR3 protein is CASRDRAGHGYTF. The CDR3 DNA sequence: TGTGCCAGCAGGGATAGGGCTGGCCATGGCTACACCTTC.

The rearrangement uses TRBV3-1 and TRBJ1-1; 9 positions agree with TRBD1. Germline-derived CDR1 and CDR2 are LGHDT and YNNKEL (reference sequence). V was pared by 4 bases and J by 6 bases, with 6 bases of the junction left unmatched. This CDR3 contains 14 residues. CDR3 residues: CASSRRTGAAEAFF. The CDR3 DNA reads TGTGCCAGCAGCCGTAGGACAGGGGCTGCTGAAGCTTTCTTT.

This clonotype was counted many times. The CDR3 loop reads CAWSGAISMETQYF. CDR3 sequence (DNA): TGTGCCTGGAGTGGCGCGATAAGTATGGAGACCCAGTACTTC. V and J are TRBV30 and TRBJ2-5; D call uncertain. CDR1 is GTSNPN, CDR2 SVGIG, per germline (reference sequence). V lost 1 base to trimming and J lost 5 bases, with 14 bases between them. The CDR3 consists of 14 residues. Variable domain in full (rest from reference TRBV30 and TRBJ2-5): SQTIHQWPATLVQPVGSPLSLECTVEGTSNPNLYWYRQAAGRGLQLLFYSVGIGQISSEVPQNLSASRPQDRQFILSSKKLLLSDSGFYLCAWSGAISMETQYFGPGTRLLVL.

J is TRBJ2-7 and V is TRBV2, with TRBD1 matching over 7 bases. Germline V gene sequence: CDR1 SNHLY, CDR2 FYNNEI. With V trimmed by 8 bases and J by 4 bases, 23 bases remained unmatched. The CDR3 totals 18 residues. CDR3 bases: TGTGCCAGCTCTCAGGGGGTCGGGGCACGATCTCCGTCGTACGAGCAGTACTTC. It codes for CASSQGVGARSPSYEQYF.

The sample holds many counts of this clonotype. V gene TRBV12-3 or TRBV12-4 combines with J gene TRBJ1-2; the D gene is possibly TRBD1 (6 bases). Trimming took 5 bases from V and 7 from J, leaving 14 bases between them. This CDR3 spans 13 amino acids. As DNA, the CDR3 is TGTGCCAGCAGTGCACGGACAGTAACTGGCTACACCTTC. Translated: CASSARTVTGYTF.